The 9 T cell receptor beta chains in this list originate from one sample, sequenced in a study of blood T cell repertoires in COVID-19. Sequenced by immunoSEQ multiplex PCR; TCRdb stores in-frame clones only, minus some. There are approximately 280,000 clones in the sample; nearly 90% occur only once, and under 2.5% lies in the top ten. The specimen was PBMCs or T cells enriched from blood (not recorded which). The receptors originated from a woman in her fifties or sixties who had recovered from COVID-19.

V gene TRBV19 combines with J gene TRBJ1-1; a possible D gene is TRBD1 (5 bases). Trimming shortened V by 7 bases and J by 7 bases, and 25 bases separated the two germline ends. The CDR3 extends over 16 amino acids. Germline V gives CDR1 LNHDA, CDR2 SQIVND (reference sequence). The CDR3 region is CASKINAGGGGGEAFF. CDR3 nucleotide sequence: TGTGCCAGTAAAATTAATGCGGGCGGCGGGGGAGGTGAAGCTTTCTTT. The full variable domain, rest sourced from reference TRBV19 and TRBJ1-1, is DGGITQSPKYLFRKEGQNVTLSCEQNLNHDAMYWYRQDPGQGLRLIYYSQIVNDFQKGDIAEGYSVSREKKESFPLTVTSAQKNPTAFYLCASKINAGGGGGEAFFGQGTRLTVV.

This chain links TRBV4-1 with TRBJ2-1, with 11 bases identical to TRBD2. The V gene's germline CDR1 is MGHRA and CDR2 YSYEKL. This CDR3 region has 15 residues. V lost 4 bases to trimming and J lost 4 bases; unmatched junction nucleotides: 3. CDR3 nucleotide sequence: TGCGCCAGCAGCCGAGGACTAGCGGGTTACAATGAGCAGTTCTTC. Residues: CASSRGLAGYNEQFF.

This clone occurred once. CDR3 loop: CATRQPGGTGYTGELFF. DNA of the CDR3: TGTGCCACCCGCCAGCCGGGGGGGACAGGGTACACCGGGGAGCTGTTTTTT. The chain carries TRBV24-1 and TRBJ2-2, with TRBD1 as a possible D gene (9 bases). The ends were cut back, 9 bases at V and 3 bases at J, with 22 bases in the middle. Germline assignment: CDR1 KGHDR and CDR2 SFDVKD. The CDR3 spans 17 residues.

The genes are TRBV5-1 and TRBJ2-1; 7 bases are shared with TRBD1. CDR1 SGHRS and CDR2 YFSETQ come from the germline V gene. The ends lost 1 base at V and 4 bases at J; junction bases unmatched: 2. The CDR3 has 14 amino acids. The CDR3 is CASSLSRGYNEQFF. CDR3 sequence (DNA): TGCGCCAGCAGCTTGAGCAGGGGGTACAATGAGCAGTTCTTC.

The J gene is TRBJ2-5, the V gene TRBV11-2; 12 positions match TRBD2. V shed 1 base, J shed 3 bases, and the junction held 0 bases outside the gene matches. The length of the CDR3 is 15 residues. Germline CDR1 and CDR2: SGHAT and FQNNGV. The CDR3 sequence is CASSLGTSGEETQYF. The CDR3 DNA follows: TGTGCCAGCAGCTTAGGGACTAGCGGGGAAGAGACCCAGTACTTC.

This clone appeared a single time. V and J are TRBV29-1 and TRBJ1-1; a possible D gene is TRBD1 (6 bases). Deletions cut 6 bases from V and 5 bases from J, with 13 bases between. Germline V lookup: CDR1 SQVTM, CDR2 ANQGSEA. This CDR3 region has 12 residues. CDR3 in DNA: TGCAGCGTAGAGGGGGTTGGAACTGAAGCTTTCTTT. This sequence encodes CSVEGVGTEAFF. Variable domain in full (rest from reference TRBV29-1 and TRBJ1-1): SAVISQKPSRDICQRGTSLTIQCQVDSQVTMMFWYRQQPGQSLTLIATANQGSEATYESGFVIDKFPISRPNLTFSTLTVSNMSPEDSSIYLCSVEGVGTEAFFGQGTRLTVV.

V usage is TRBV3-1 (or the pseudogene TRBV3-2) and J usage is TRBJ1-5; D is unclear. The CDR3 sequence is 13 residues long. V was pared by 0 bases and J by 6 bases, with 6 bases between. Germline V gene data show CDR1 as LGHDT and CDR2 as YNNKEL (reference sequence). The CDR3 here is CASSQDPFQPQHF. CDR3 coding DNA: TGTGCCAGCAGCCAAGATCCGTTTCAGCCCCAGCATTTT.

This chain uses TRBV27 with TRBJ1-5; TRBD1 aligns across 9 bases. V was clipped by 6 bases and J by 4 bases; unmatched bases: 10. Germline CDR1 is MNHEY and CDR2 is SMNVEV (reference sequence). CDR3 length equals 16 residues. The CDR3 sequence: CASRSPRTGANQPQHF. In DNA form, the CDR3 reads TGTGCCAGCAGATCACCCCGGACAGGGGCTAATCAGCCCCAGCATTTT.

This clone was seen a single time. This sequence joins TRBV28 and TRBJ2-5; a possible D gene is TRBD2 (6 bases). Trimming took off 3 bases at V and 9 bases at J, with 20 bases between the two ends. CDR3 length equals 15 residues. Germline V CDR1 and CDR2: MDHEN, SYDVKM. DNA of the CDR3: TGTGCCAGCAGTTTCGGAGCGGGCCTCACTTTGGCCCAGTACTTC. The encoded protein is CASSFGAGLTLAQYF.